This T cell receptor beta chain was sequenced during a study of T-cell memory formation after mild COVID-19. Study summary: Clusters of TCRs were largely donor specific.

TCRdb reprocessed the 5' RACE reads via MiXCR and lists one record per CDR3 protein. This sample has about 250,000 distinct CDR3 sequences, with more than 15% found just once. Study results and caveats: Specificity for SARS-CoV-2 was not confirmed among the second-wave clones peaking on day 37. Researchers found some responding clones in pre-infection memory, a sign that cross-reactive memory joined.

On this clonotype: Antigen specificity is unknown.

The CDR3 loop spans 16 amino acids. V dropped 0 bases and J dropped 2 bases, with 13 bases sitting between them. In germline, CDR1 is LGHNA, CDR2 YSLEER. The clonotype comes from a man between 18 and 35 years old who had mild COVID-19 (a few samples of this study predate the infection). Cell type and time point are not known. The chain employs TRBV4-3 and TRBJ2-5; D not resolved. Sequencing was performed on PBMCs or a T cell subset sorted from them (not recorded which). The CDR3, as DNA: TGCGCCAGCAGCCAAGAAAACTGGACGCCACAAGAGACCCAGTACTTC. This encodes CASSQENWTPQETQYF.